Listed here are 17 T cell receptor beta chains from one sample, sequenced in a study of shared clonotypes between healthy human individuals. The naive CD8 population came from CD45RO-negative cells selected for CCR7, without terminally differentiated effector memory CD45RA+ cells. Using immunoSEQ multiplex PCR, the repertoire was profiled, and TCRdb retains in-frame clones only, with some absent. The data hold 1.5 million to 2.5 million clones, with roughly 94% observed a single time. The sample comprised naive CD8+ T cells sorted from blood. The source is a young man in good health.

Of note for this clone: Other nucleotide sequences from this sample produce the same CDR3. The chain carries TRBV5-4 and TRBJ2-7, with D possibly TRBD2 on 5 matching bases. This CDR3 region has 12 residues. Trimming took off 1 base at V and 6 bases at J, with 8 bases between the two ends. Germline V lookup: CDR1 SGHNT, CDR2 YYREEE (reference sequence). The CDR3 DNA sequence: TGTGCCAGCAGCTTGTTGGGGAGCGAGCAGTACTTC. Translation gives CASSLLGSEQYF.

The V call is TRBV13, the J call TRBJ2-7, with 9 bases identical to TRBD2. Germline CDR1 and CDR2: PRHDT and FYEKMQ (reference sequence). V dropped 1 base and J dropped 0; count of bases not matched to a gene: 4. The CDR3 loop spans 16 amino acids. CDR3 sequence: CASSLDAGGLSYEQYF. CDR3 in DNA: TGTGCCAGCAGCTTAGATGCGGGGGGGCTCTCCTACGAGCAGTACTTC.

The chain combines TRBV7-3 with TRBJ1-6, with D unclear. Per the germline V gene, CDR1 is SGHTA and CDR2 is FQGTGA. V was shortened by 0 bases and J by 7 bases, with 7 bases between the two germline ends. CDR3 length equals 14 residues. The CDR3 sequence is CASSLTGSNSPLHF. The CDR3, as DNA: TGTGCCAGCAGCTTAACCGGGTCGAATTCACCCCTCCACTTT.

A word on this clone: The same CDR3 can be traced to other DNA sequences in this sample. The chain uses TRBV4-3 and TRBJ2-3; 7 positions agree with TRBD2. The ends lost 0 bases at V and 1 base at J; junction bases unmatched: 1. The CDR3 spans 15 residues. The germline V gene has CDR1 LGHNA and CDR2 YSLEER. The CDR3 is CASSQEAGGTDTQYF. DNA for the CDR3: TGCGCCAGCAGCCAAGAGGCGGGAGGCACAGATACGCAGTATTTT.

Here the CDR3 DNA reads TGCGCCAGCAGTAATAACCGGGACAGGGGTTTAACCGAGCAGTACTTC. Residues: CASSNNRDRGLTEQYF. The chain has TRBV23-1 and TRBJ2-7; 10 bases fit TRBD1. TRBV23-1 is an open reading frame, and its role is uncertain. Losses at the gene ends were 5 bases for V and 6 bases for J; bases not matched to a gene: 13. The CDR3 is 16 residues long.

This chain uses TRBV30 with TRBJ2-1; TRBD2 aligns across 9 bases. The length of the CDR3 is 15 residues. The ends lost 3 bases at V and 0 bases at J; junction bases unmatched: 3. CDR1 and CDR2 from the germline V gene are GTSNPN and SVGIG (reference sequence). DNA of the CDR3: TGTGCCTGGAGAAGCGGGAGGAGCTCCTACAATGAGCAGTTCTTC. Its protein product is CAWRSGRSSYNEQFF.

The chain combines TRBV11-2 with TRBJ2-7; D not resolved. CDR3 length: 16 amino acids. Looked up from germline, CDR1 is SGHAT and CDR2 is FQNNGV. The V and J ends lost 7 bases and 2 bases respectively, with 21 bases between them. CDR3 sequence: CASTNLGLAETYEQYF. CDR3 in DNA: TGTGCCAGCACGAATCTTGGGCTTGCGGAAACCTACGAGCAGTACTTC.

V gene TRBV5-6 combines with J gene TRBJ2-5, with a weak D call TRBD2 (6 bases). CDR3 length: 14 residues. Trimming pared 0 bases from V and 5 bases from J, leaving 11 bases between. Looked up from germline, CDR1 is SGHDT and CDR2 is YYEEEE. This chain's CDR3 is CASSLDSGGETQYF. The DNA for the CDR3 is TGTGCCAGCAGCTTGGATAGCGGTGGGGAGACCCAGTACTTC.

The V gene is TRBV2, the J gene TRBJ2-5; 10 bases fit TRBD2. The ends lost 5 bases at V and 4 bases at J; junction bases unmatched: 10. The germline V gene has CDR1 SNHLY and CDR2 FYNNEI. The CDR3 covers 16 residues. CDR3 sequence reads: CASSRELAGDLETQYF. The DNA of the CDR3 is TGTGCCAGCAGTAGGGAGCTAGCGGGAGACCTAGAGACCCAGTACTTC.

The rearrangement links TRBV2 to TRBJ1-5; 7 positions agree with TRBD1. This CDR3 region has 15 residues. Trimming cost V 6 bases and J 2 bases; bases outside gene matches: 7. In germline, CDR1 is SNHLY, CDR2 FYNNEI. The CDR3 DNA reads TGTGCCAGCAGGGAGACAGGGAGCGGCAATCAGCCCCAGCATTTT. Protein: CASRETGSGNQPQHF.

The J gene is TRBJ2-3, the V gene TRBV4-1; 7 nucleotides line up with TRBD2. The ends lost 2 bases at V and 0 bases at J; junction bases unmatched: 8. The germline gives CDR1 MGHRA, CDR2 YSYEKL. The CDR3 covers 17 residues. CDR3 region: CASSQRGGRISTDTQYF. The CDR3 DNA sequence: TGCGCCAGCAGCCAAAGGGGAGGGAGAATTAGCACAGATACGCAGTATTTT.

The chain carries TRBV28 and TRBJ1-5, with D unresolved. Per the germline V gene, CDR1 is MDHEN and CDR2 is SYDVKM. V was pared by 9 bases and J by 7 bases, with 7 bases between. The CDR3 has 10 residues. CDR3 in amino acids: CASLDQPQHF. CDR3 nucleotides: TGTGCCAGTTTGGACCAGCCCCAGCATTTT.

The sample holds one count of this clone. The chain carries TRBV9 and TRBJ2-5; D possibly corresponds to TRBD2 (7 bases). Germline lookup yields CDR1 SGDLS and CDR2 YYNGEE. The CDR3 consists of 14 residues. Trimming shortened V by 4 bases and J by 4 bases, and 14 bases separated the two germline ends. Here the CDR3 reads CASSPGGGGETQYF. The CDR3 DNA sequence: TGTGCCAGCAGCCCGGGGGGCGGCGGAGAGACCCAGTACTTC. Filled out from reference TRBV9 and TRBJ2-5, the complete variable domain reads DSGVTQTPKHLITATGQRVTLRCSPRSGDLSVYWYQQSLDQGLQFLIQYYNGEERAKGNILERFSAQQFPDLHSELNLSSLELGDSALYFCASSPGGGGETQYFGPGTRLLVL.

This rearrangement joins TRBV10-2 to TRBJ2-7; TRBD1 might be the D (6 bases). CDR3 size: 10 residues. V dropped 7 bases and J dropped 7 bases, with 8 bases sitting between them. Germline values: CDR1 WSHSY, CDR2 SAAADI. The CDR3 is CASMGTEQYF. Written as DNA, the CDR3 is TGCGCCAGCATGGGGACAGAGCAGTACTTC.

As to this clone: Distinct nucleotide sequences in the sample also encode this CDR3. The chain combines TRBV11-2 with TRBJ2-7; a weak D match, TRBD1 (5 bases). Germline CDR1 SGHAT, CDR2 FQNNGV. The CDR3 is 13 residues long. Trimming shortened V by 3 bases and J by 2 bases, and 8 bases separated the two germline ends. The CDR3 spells CASSFGAAYEQYF. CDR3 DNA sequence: TGTGCCAGCAGCTTTGGGGCAGCCTACGAGCAGTACTTC. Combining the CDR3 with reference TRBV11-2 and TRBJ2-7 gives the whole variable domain EAGVAQSPRYKIIEKRQSVAFWCNPISGHATLYWYQQILGQGPKLLIQFQNNGVVDDSQLPKDRFSAERLKGVDSTLKIQPAKLEDSAVYLCASSFGAAYEQYFGPGTRLTVT.

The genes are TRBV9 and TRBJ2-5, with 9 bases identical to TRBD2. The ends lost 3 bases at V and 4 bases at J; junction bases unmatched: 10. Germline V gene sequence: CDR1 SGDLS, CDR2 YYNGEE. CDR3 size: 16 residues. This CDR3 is CASSGPMLAGRETQYF. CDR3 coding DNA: TGTGCCAGCAGCGGGCCTATGCTAGCGGGGAGAGAGACCCAGTACTTC.

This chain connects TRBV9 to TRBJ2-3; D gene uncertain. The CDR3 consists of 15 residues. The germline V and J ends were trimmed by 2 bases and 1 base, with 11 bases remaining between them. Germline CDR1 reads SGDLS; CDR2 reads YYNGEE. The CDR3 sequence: CASSVDALRTDTQYF. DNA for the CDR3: TGTGCCAGCAGCGTCGACGCGCTACGCACAGATACGCAGTATTTT.